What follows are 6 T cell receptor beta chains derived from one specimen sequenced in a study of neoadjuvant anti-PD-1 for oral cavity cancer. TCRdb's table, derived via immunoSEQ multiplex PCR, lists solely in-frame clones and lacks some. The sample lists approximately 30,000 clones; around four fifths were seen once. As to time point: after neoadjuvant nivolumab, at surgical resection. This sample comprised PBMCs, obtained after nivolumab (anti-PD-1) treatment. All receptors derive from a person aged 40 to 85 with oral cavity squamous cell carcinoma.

The CDR3 coding sequence is TGTGCCAGCAGCCCGACGCAGGGATGGACCTACAATGAGCAGTTCTTC. It encodes CASSPTQGWTYNEQFF. V and J are TRBV7-2 and TRBJ2-1, with a weak D call TRBD1 (5 bases). Trimming shortened V by 5 bases and J by 2 bases, and 16 bases separated the two germline ends. The CDR3 contains 16 residues. In germline, CDR1 is SGHTA, CDR2 FQGNSA.

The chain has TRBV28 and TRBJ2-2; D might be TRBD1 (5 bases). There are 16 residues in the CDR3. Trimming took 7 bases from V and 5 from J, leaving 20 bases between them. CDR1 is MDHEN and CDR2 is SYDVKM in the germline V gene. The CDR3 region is CASTPREDIWTGELFF. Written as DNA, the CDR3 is TGTGCCAGCACACCCCGTGAGGACATATGGACCGGGGAGCTGTTTTTT.

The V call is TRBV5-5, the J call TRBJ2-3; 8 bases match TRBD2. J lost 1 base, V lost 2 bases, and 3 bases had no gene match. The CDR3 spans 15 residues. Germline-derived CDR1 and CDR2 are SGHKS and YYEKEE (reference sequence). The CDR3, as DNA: TGTGCCAGCAGCTTCCCGCGGGGGGGCACAGATACGCAGTATTTT. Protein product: CASSFPRGGTDTQYF.

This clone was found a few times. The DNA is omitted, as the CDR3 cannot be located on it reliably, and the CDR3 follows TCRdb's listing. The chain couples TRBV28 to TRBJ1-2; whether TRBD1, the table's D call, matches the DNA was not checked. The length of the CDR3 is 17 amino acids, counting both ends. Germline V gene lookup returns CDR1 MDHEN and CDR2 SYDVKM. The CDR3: CASSSSGQVDLGYGYTF.

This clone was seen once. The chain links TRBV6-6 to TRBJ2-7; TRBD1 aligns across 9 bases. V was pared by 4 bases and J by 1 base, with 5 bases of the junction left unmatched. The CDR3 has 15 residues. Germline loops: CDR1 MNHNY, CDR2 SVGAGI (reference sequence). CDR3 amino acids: CASSFLGTGSYEQYF. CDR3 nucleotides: TGTGCCAGCAGTTTCCTTGGGACAGGGTCCTACGAGCAGTACTTC.

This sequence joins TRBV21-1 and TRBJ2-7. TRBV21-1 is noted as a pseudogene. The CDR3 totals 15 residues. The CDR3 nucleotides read TGTGCCAGCAGCAAAGCCGCAGACCATTCCTACGAGCAGTACTTC. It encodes CASSKAADHSYEQYF.